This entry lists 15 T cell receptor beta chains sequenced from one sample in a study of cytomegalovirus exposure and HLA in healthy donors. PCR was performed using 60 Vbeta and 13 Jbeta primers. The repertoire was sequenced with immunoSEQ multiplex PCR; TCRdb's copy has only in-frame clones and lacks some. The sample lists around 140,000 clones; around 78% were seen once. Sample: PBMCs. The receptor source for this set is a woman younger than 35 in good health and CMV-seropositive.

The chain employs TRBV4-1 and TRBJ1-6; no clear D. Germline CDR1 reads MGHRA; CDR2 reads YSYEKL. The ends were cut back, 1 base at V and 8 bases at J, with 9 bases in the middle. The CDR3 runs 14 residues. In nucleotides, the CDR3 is TGCGCCAGCAGCCAAGTGGGCCGCGATTCACCCCTCCACTTT. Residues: CASSQVGRDSPLHF.

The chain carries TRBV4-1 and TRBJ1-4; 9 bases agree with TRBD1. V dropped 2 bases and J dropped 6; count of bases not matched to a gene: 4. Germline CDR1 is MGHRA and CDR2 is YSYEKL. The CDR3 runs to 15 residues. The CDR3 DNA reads TGCGCCAGCAGCCAAAACAGGGGGCCGTATGAAAAACTGTTTTTT. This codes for CASSQNRGPYEKLFF.

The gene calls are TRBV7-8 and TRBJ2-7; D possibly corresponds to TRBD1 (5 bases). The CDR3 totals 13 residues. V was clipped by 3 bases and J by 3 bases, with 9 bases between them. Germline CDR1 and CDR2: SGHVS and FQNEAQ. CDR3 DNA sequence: TGTGCCAGCAGCTTCGGCAGGGTCTACGAGCAGTACTTC. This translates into CASSFGRVYEQYF.

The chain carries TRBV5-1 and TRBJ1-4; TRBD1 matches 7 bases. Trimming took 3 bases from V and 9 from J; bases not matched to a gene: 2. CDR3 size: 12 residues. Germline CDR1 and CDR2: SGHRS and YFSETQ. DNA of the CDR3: TGCGCCAGCAGCTCACAGGGGAAAAAACTGTTTTTT. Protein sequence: CASSSQGKKLFF.

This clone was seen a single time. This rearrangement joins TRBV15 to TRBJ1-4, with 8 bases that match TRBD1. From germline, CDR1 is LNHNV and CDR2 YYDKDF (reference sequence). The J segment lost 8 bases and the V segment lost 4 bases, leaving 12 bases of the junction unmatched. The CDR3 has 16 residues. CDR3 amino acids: CATSMGRNRGNEKLFF. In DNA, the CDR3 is TGTGCCACCAGCATGGGGAGAAACAGGGGGAACGAAAAACTGTTTTTT.

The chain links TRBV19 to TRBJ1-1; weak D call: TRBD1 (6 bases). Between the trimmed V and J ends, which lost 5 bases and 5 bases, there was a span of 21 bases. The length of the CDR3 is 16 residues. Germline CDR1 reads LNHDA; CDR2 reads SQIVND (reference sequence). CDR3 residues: CASSPTRGRMVTEAFF. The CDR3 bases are TGTGCCAGTAGTCCAACGCGGGGGCGGATGGTGACTGAAGCTTTCTTT.

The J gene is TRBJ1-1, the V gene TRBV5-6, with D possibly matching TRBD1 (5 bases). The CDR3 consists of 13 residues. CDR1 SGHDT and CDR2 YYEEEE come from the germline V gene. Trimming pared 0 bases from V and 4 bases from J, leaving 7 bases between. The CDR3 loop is CASSLVQVTEAFF. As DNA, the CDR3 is TGTGCCAGCAGCTTGGTACAGGTCACTGAAGCTTTCTTT.

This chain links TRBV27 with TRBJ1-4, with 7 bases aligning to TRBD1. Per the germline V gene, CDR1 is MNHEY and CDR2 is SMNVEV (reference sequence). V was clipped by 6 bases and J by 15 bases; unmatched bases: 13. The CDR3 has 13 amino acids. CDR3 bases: TGTGCCAGCAGAAAACAGGGGACCGAAGGATTGTTTTTT. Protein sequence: CASRKQGTEGLFF.

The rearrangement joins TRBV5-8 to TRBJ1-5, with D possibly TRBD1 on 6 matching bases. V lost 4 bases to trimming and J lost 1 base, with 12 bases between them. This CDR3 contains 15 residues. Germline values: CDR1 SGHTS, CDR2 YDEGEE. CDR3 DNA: TGTGCCAGCAGCCTCGGGAGGGGGAGCAATCAGCCCCAGCATTTT. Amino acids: CASSLGRGSNQPQHF.

In DNA form, the CDR3 reads TGTGCCAGCGGAGGGACTTCCCAAGAGACCCAGTACTTC. Protein sequence: CASGGTSQETQYF. V gene TRBV2 combines with J gene TRBJ2-5; TRBD2 is a possible D gene (6 bases). This CDR3 region has 13 residues. Germline V gene lookup returns CDR1 SNHLY and CDR2 FYNNEI. V lost 8 bases to trimming and J lost 1 base, with 11 bases between them.

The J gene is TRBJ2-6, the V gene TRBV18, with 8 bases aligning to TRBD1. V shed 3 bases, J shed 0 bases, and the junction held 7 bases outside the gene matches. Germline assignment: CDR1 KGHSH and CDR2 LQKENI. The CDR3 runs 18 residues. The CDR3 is CASSPNRTGPSGANVLTF. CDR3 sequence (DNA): TGTGCCAGCTCACCTAATCGGACAGGGCCCTCTGGGGCCAACGTCCTGACTTTC.

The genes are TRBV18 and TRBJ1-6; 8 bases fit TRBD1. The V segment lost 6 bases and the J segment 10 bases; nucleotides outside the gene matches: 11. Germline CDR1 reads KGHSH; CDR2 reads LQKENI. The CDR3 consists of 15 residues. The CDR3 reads CASSHDRGQKSPLHF. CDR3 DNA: TGTGCCAGCTCCCACGACAGGGGACAAAAATCACCCCTCCACTTT.

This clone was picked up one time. CDR3 in amino acids: CASSLGRGSGSPLHF. CDR3 in DNA: TGTGCCAGCAGCTTAGGTCGGGGTTCGGGATCACCCCTCCACTTT. This chain joins TRBV11-3 and TRBJ1-6, with D unclear. The V gene's germline CDR1 is SGHNT and CDR2 YENEEA. Deletions cut 1 base from V and 10 bases from J, with 14 bases between. The CDR3 extends over 15 amino acids.

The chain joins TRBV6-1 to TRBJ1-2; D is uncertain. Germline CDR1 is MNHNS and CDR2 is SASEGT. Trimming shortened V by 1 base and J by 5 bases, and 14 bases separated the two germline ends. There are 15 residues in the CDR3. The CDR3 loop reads CASSEGRPGKYGYTF. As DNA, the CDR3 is TGTGCCAGCAGTGAAGGCCGTCCGGGGAAATATGGCTACACCTTC.

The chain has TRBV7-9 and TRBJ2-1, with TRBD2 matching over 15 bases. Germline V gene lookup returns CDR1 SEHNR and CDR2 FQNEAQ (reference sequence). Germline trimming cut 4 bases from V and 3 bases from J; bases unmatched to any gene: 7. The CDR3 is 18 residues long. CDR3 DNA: TGTGCCAGCAGCTCTAGGACTAGCGGGGGGGCCTACTACAATGAGCAGTTCTTC. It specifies CASSSRTSGGAYYNEQFF.